This is a list of T cell receptor beta chains from one sample in a study of shared clonotypes between healthy human individuals. The table came from immunoSEQ multiplex PCR; TCRdb's copy has only in-frame clones and leaves some out. This table has 90,000 to 130,000 clones, 68% appearing once. Specimen: memory CD8+ T cells sorted from blood. The source is a woman aged 25 to 39 in good health. The CDR3 runs from the conserved cysteine through the conserved F or W. The order of the fields is J gene, V gene, D gene, clone size, CDR3 DNA, CDR3 protein. The D gene is left open where the match is weak. Clone size is shown for a subset of rows, as once, few, many or a class of expanded clone.

J: TRBJ1-3
V: TRBV5-1
D: -
size: once
DNA: TGCGCCAGCAGCTTGCACGAGGGGGGCCGTTCTGGAAACACCATATATTTT
CDR3: CASSLHEGGRSGNTIYF

J: TRBJ2-5
V: TRBV25-1
D: -
size: -
DNA: TGTGCCAGCAGTGAATTGGGGCAGGAGACCCAGTACTTC
CDR3: CASSELGQETQYF

J: TRBJ2-3
V: TRBV7-9
D: TRBD2
size: once
DNA: TGTGCCAGCAGCTTACGGTTGGCGGGAGCCACAGATACGCAGTATTTT
CDR3: CASSLRLAGATDTQYF

J: TRBJ2-1
V: TRBV19
D: -
size: -
DNA: TGTGCCAGTTCGGGGAGGTCCGGGTTTTACAATGAGCAGTTCTTC
CDR3: CASSGRSGFYNEQFF

J: TRBJ2-1
V: TRBV5-6
D: -
size: -
DNA: TGTGCCAGCAGCTTGGCGGGCGGGACTGAAACCTTGGATGAGCAGTTCTTC
CDR3: CASSLAGGTETLDEQFF

J: TRBJ1-2
V: TRBV6-5
D: -
size: -
DNA: TGTGCCAGCAGTTACTCGTCCGGGACTGGCTACACCTTC
CDR3: CASSYSSGTGYTF

J: TRBJ1-5
V: TRBV2
D: TRBD1
size: once
DNA: TGTGCCAGCCAATCGGGACAGGGACAATATAGCAATCAGCCCCAGCATTTT
CDR3: CASQSGQGQYSNQPQHF

J: TRBJ1-5
V: TRBV11-2
D: -
size: -
DNA: TGTGCCAGCAGCTTAGGGGATACTAGCAATCAGCCCCAGCATTTT
CDR3: CASSLGDTSNQPQHF

J: TRBJ2-3
V: TRBV27
D: TRBD2
size: -
DNA: TGTGCCAGCAGTCCCAAGCGGGGTTTTAGCACAGATACGCAGTATTTT
CDR3: CASSPKRGFSTDTQYF

J: TRBJ2-7
V: TRBV20-1
D: -
size: -
DNA: TGCAGTGCAAAGGAGGTTTACGAGCAGTACTTC
CDR3: CSAKEVYEQYF

J: TRBJ2-7
V: TRBV28
D: -
size: many
DNA: TGTGCCAGCAGTTTTGGCCCTGGCGAGGGGCGAGAGCAGTACTTC
CDR3: CASSFGPGEGREQYF

J: TRBJ1-5
V: TRBV29-1
D: -
size: medium-sized
DNA: TGCAGCGTTGTAGAGGGCGCGGGCAATCAGCCCCAGCATTTT
CDR3: CSVVEGAGNQPQHF

J: TRBJ1-4
V: TRBV23-1
D: -
size: -
DNA: TGCGCCAGCAGTCAACCCGGGGGCGTCAGAGAAAAACTGTTTTTT
CDR3: CASSQPGGVREKLFF

J: TRBJ2-1
V: TRBV19
D: -
size: -
DNA: TGTGCCAGCCAGGGCCAGTCGGGCCGCTATGAGCAGTTCTTC
CDR3: CASQGQSGRYEQFF

J: TRBJ2-1
V: TRBV9
D: -
size: -
DNA: TGTGCCAGCAGCGTAGAACTATCATCCGATGAGCAGTTCTTC
CDR3: CASSVELSSDEQFF

J: TRBJ2-5
V: TRBV5-5
D: -
size: -
DNA: TGTGCCAGCAGCTTTAGTCAGGGTGAGACCCAGTACTTC
CDR3: CASSFSQGETQYF

J: TRBJ2-7
V: TRBV27
D: -
size: -
DNA: TGTGCCAGCAGTCCTGGCCCCTCTTGGGGGACCTACGAGCAGTACTTC
CDR3: CASSPGPSWGTYEQYF

J: TRBJ2-7
V: TRBV7-6
D: TRBD1
size: -
DNA: TGTGCCAGCAGCCCAGGGACAGGGGGCGCGTACGAGCAGTACTTC
CDR3: CASSPGTGGAYEQYF

J: TRBJ2-3
V: TRBV13
D: TRBD2
size: -
DNA: TGTGCCAGCAGCTTCACTAGCGGGAGGGCCCCGGGCACAGATACGCAGTATTTT
CDR3: CASSFTSGRAPGTDTQYF

J: TRBJ2-7
V: TRBV29-1
D: -
size: -
DNA: TGCAGCGTTGAGATCCCGGGGCGCCAAGAATACGAGCAGTACTTC
CDR3: CSVEIPGRQEYEQYF

J: TRBJ2-7
V: TRBV10-3
D: TRBD2
size: few
DNA: TGTGCCATAGGACTAGCGGCCTACGAGCAGTACTTC
CDR3: CAIGLAAYEQYF

J: TRBJ2-7
V: TRBV7-8
D: TRBD1
size: -
DNA: TGTGCCAGCAGTTCGGACAGGGGCTACGAGCAGTACTTC
CDR3: CASSSDRGYEQYF

J: TRBJ1-2
V: TRBV5-4
D: TRBD1
size: -
DNA: TGTGCCAGCAGCGCCGGACAGGGGCGGGGCTATGGCTACACCTTC
CDR3: CASSAGQGRGYGYTF

J: TRBJ2-3
V: TRBV2
D: -
size: -
DNA: TGTGCCAGCACCGAGGGGGGCGAGGACGATACGCAGTATTTT
CDR3: CASTEGGEDDTQYF

J: TRBJ2-7
V: TRBV27
D: -
size: -
DNA: TGTGCCAGCAGTTTAATTAGGGAAGACGAGCAGTACTTC
CDR3: CASSLIREDEQYF

J: TRBJ2-5
V: TRBV14
D: TRBD2
size: -
DNA: TGTGCCAGCAGTCTTTACGGGCGGGAGCAGTACTTC
CDR3: CASSLYGREQYF

J: TRBJ1-2
V: TRBV7-8
D: TRBD1
size: -
DNA: TGTGCCAGCAGCTCGACGGGAACAGGGGCGGGCTATGGCTACACCTTC
CDR3: CASSSTGTGAGYGYTF

J: TRBJ1-2
V: TRBV19
D: -
size: -
DNA: TGTGCCAGTTCCCTCGGGGCCGCTTCCGTCGGCTACACCTTC
CDR3: CASSLGAASVGYTF

J: TRBJ2-7
V: TRBV29-1
D: TRBD2
size: -
DNA: TGCAGCGTCGAAGGACCGGGGACTAGCGGGAGTGACGAGCAGTACTTC
CDR3: CSVEGPGTSGSDEQYF

J: TRBJ2-7
V: TRBV6-4
D: -
size: -
DNA: TGTGCCAGCAGTGATAGGGTGGGCGGAGCATACGAGCAGTACTTC
CDR3: CASSDRVGGAYEQYF

J: TRBJ2-7
V: TRBV10-2
D: -
size: -
DNA: TGCGCCAGCAGAGAGGAGGGCTCCTACGAGCAGTACTTC
CDR3: CASREEGSYEQYF

J: TRBJ2-1
V: TRBV2
D: -
size: many
DNA: TGTGCCAGCGAGACCGTATCCCCCCAGTTCTTC
CDR3: CASETVSPQFF

J: TRBJ2-7
V: TRBV4-1
D: -
size: -
DNA: TGCGCCAGCAGCCACCTCGGCTCCTACGAGCAGTACTTC
CDR3: CASSHLGSYEQYF

J: TRBJ1-3
V: TRBV9
D: -
size: -
DNA: TGTGCCAGCAGCGCTGAACCCCGGGACACCATATATTTT
CDR3: CASSAEPRDTIYF

J: TRBJ2-1
V: TRBV7-2
D: -
size: -
DNA: TGTGCCAGCACCCTGACTAGTAGCTCCTACAATGAGCAGTTCTTC
CDR3: CASTLTSSSYNEQFF

J: TRBJ2-2
V: TRBV18
D: TRBD1
size: -
DNA: TGTGCCAGCTCACGGACAGGGGACCTCTCAAACACCGGGGAGCTGTTTTTT
CDR3: CASSRTGDLSNTGELFF

J: TRBJ2-5
V: TRBV19
D: -
size: -
DNA: TGTGCCAGTAGTTCGGTCGAAGAGACCCAGTACTTC
CDR3: CASSSVEETQYF

J: TRBJ2-7
V: TRBV10-2
D: TRBD2
size: -
DNA: TGCGCCAGCACCCTAAGTGGGGAGGGCCTCCCCGACGAGCAGTACTTC
CDR3: CASTLSGEGLPDEQYF

J: TRBJ2-7
V: TRBV6-1
D: -
size: few
DNA: TGTGCCAGCAGAAGAACCCGGGGCGAGCAGTACTTC
CDR3: CASRRTRGEQYF

J: TRBJ2-7
V: TRBV5-6
D: TRBD1
size: -
DNA: TGTGCCAGCAGCATCGGGACAGGGGGCTTCTACGAGCAGTACTTC
CDR3: CASSIGTGGFYEQYF

J: TRBJ2-7
V: TRBV5-1
D: TRBD2
size: few
DNA: TGCGCCAGCAGCCTTACCGGGACTAGGGACGAGCAGTACTTC
CDR3: CASSLTGTRDEQYF